This TCR beta chain was observed in a study of post-analysis software for immune sequencing data. Study conclusions and caveats: Controls had lower frequencies than patients of roughly five TRBV segments, which included TRBV5-6, TRBV5-1 and TRBV20-1.

This CDR3 is 12 amino acids long. Germline loops: CDR1 SGHRS, CDR2 YFSETQ. On this clonotype itself: What it recognizes is unknown. A junction end diverges from the germline sequence, so it may reflect a read error.

Unique molecular identifiers were built into the TCR beta cDNA libraries. Each CDR3 protein gets one entry after TCRdb re-called the PCR reads with MiXCR. This sample has roughly 800,000 distinct CDR3 sequences; more than 45% occur once, and the top ten carry 4.9%. The specimen sequenced was blood. The rearrangement uses TRBV5-1 and TRBJ2-3; no firm D call. The TCR sequence derives from a girl under 18 with multiple sclerosis. CDR3 loop: CANSKSPDTQYF. CDR3 DNA: TGCGCCAACAGCAAGAGTCCAGACACGCAGTATTTT.